Below, 15 T cell receptor beta chains from the same sample are listed, as sequenced in a study of T cells in tumors after PD-1 blockade. Clones were sequenced by immunoSEQ multiplex PCR, and TCRdb holds only the in-frame ones, with some missing. Seen here are tens of thousands of clones, roughly 78% observed once, and the top ten hold approximately 26%. This sample comprised PBMCs, obtained before anti-PD-1 treatment. The source of these receptors is a human donor with basal cell carcinoma.

This clone was recorded once. This chain uses TRBV9 with TRBJ2-3, with 9 bases identical to TRBD2. Germline CDR1 reads SGDLS; CDR2 reads YYNGEE. CDR3 size: 15 residues. After removal of 4 bases from V and 6 bases from J, the junction contained 9 bases not matched to a gene. DNA for the CDR3: TGTGCCAGCAGCCTTGCGGGGGGGGCGAAGGATACGCAGTATTTT. Translated: CASSLAGGAKDTQYF.

As concerns this clone: At one end, the junction sequence differs from germline, possibly due to a read error. The gene calls are TRBV19 and TRBJ1-2, with D tentatively TRBD1 (6 bases). This CDR3 contains 15 residues. Germline CDR1 reads LNHDA; CDR2 reads SQIVND (reference sequence). CDR3 DNA sequence: TGTGCCAGTAGTCTAGAACGGGGGCGGCTAAGCGGCTACACCTTC. As protein: CASSLERGRLSGYTF.

This rearrangement joins TRBV4-1 to TRBJ2-7, with 9 bases that match TRBD1. CDR1 and CDR2 from the germline V gene are MGHRA and YSYEKL. The CDR3 spans 16 residues. With V trimmed by 2 bases and J by 4 bases, 9 bases remained unmatched. The DNA of the CDR3 is TGCGCCAGCAGCCAATCCGGGACAGGGAGTGGGTACGAGCAGTACTTC. Translated: CASSQSGTGSGYEQYF.

The J gene is TRBJ2-3, the V gene TRBV7-9; the D is unclear. V lost 5 bases to trimming and J lost 2 bases, with 11 bases between them. From germline, CDR1 is SEHNR and CDR2 FQNEAQ (reference sequence). The CDR3 runs 14 residues. The CDR3: CASSPDQNTDTQYF. The CDR3 DNA reads TGTGCCAGCAGCCCGGACCAAAACACAGATACGCAGTATTTT.

The chain is built from TRBV9 and TRBJ2-7, with a possible D match to TRBD2 (5 bases). CDR1 is SGDLS and CDR2 is YYNGEE in the germline V gene. V was shortened by 0 bases and J by 3 bases, with 10 bases between the two germline ends. The length of the CDR3 is 14 residues. The DNA for the CDR3 is TGTGCCAGCAGCGTAGATTCTCGGGGCTACGAGCAGTACTTC. The encoded protein is CASSVDSRGYEQYF.

V usage is TRBV29-1 and J usage is TRBJ1-1, with D perhaps matching TRBD1 (6 bases). In germline, CDR1 is SQVTM, CDR2 ANQGSEA. The CDR3 has 13 residues. The germline V and J ends were trimmed by 7 bases and 1 base, with 13 bases remaining between them. CDR3 residues: CSAGRTANTEAFF. In DNA form, the CDR3 reads TGCAGCGCCGGAAGGACAGCGAACACTGAAGCTTTCTTT. Looking up the rest from reference TRBV29-1 and TRBJ1-1 gives the full variable domain: SAVISQKPSRDICQRGTSLTIQCQVDSQVTMMFWYRQQPGQSLTLIATANQGSEATYESGFVIDKFPISRPNLTFSTLTVSNMSPEDSSIYLCSAGRTANTEAFFGQGTRLTVV.

Notes on this clone: Relative to the germline gene, one junction end is altered; a read error may explain this. The chain joins TRBV2 to TRBJ2-1; 7 positions agree with TRBD2. CDR1 is SNHLY, CDR2 FYNNEI, per germline. The CDR3 is 19 residues long. The CDR3 DNA reads as TGTGCCTGCAGTTATGGGTGGGGGGGGGAGGGGAGCTCCTACAATGAGCAGTTCTTC. This translates into CACSYGWGGEGSSYNEQFF. Using reference TRBV2 and TRBJ2-1 for the parts outside the CDR3, the full variable domain is EPEVTQTPSHQVTQMGQEVILRCVPISNHLYFYWYRQILGQKVEFLVSFYNNEISEKSEIFDDQFSVERPDGSNFTLKIRSTKLEDSAMYFCACSYGWGGEGSSYNEQFFGPGTRLTVL.

The chain couples TRBV29-1 to TRBJ2-3; D ambiguous. Trimming took off 8 bases at V and 0 bases at J, with 12 bases between the two ends. The CDR3 length is 13 residues. The germline V gene encodes CDR1 SQVTM and CDR2 ANQGSEA. The CDR3 bases are TGCAGCCACGATCCAGACAGCACAGATACGCAGTATTTT. Its translation: CSHDPDSTDTQYF.

The chain employs TRBV2 and TRBJ1-5; perhaps TRBD1 as D (6 bases). Germline V gene sequence: CDR1 SNHLY, CDR2 FYNNEI. Trimming stripped 3 bases from V and 7 bases from J, with 16 bases between. The CDR3 contains 15 residues. CDR3 residues: CASSDEGGIGQPQHF. The CDR3 nucleotides read TGTGCCAGCAGTGACGAAGGGGGGATCGGCCAGCCCCAGCATTTT.

CDR3 nucleotide sequence: TGTGCCAGCACCCCCCGCGGGAAGGGCGATACGCAGTATTTT. The encoded protein is CASTPRGKGDTQYF. The rearrangement links TRBV6-5 to TRBJ2-3; weak D call: TRBD2 (6 bases). The CDR3 runs to 14 residues. Trimming removed 7 bases at V and 6 bases at J, with 17 bases between. Germline CDR1 and CDR2: MNHEY and SVGAGI.

The CDR3 coding sequence is TGTGCCAGCAGCCCCTATAGGTCGGACAGGGCAGTCTCCTACGAGCAGTACTTC. Translated: CASSPYRSDRAVSYEQYF. The V call is TRBV5-5, the J call TRBJ2-7, with 8 bases fitting TRBD1. The CDR3 runs to 18 residues. J gave up 0 bases and V 4 bases, and 15 bases lay outside the gene matches. The germline CDR1 and CDR2 sequences are SGHKS and YYEKEE (reference sequence). The full variable domain, in which reference TRBV5-5 and TRBJ2-7 provide the parts outside the CDR3, is DAGVTQSPTHLIKTRGQQVTLRCSPISGHKSVSWYQQVLGQGPQFIFQYYEKEERGRGNFPDRFSARQFPNYSSELNVNALLLGDSALYLCASSPYRSDRAVSYEQYFGPGTRLTVT.

The chain has TRBV29-1 and TRBJ1-4; D is perhaps TRBD1 (5 bases). Germline V gene lookup returns CDR1 SQVTM and CDR2 ANQGSEA. CDR3 length: 13 residues. V was clipped by 5 bases and J by 4 bases, with 11 bases between them. As DNA, the CDR3 is TGCAGCGTTCCTGACAGCGGTAATGAAAAACTGTTTTTT. Translation: CSVPDSGNEKLFF. The entire variable domain, with the rest obtained from reference TRBV29-1 and TRBJ1-4, is as follows: SAVISQKPSRDICQRGTSLTIQCQVDSQVTMMFWYRQQPGQSLTLIATANQGSEATYESGFVIDKFPISRPNLTFSTLTVSNMSPEDSSIYLCSVPDSGNEKLFFGSGTQLSVL.

The rearrangement links TRBV28 to TRBJ1-2; D ambiguous. V gave up 10 bases and J gave up 4 bases, with 19 bases separating them. This CDR3 is 14 amino acids long. Germline CDR1 and CDR2: MDHEN and SYDVKM. The CDR3 DNA is TGTGCCACCCTACCTTCCGCAGAAATCTATGGCTACACCTTC. Translation gives CATLPSAEIYGYTF.

The chain is built from TRBV5-4 and TRBJ2-2, with D tentatively TRBD1 or TRBD2 (5 bases each). V lost 0 bases and J lost 9, with 6 bases in between. CDR3 size: 12 residues. The germline V gene has CDR1 SGHNT and CDR2 YYREEE (reference sequence). The DNA of the CDR3 is TGTGCCAGCAGCTTGGCGGGGCGGGAGCTGTTTTTT. This codes for CASSLAGRELFF.

The genes are TRBV6-1 and TRBJ2-3; 7 bases fit TRBD2. CDR3 size: 15 residues. Germline assignment: CDR1 MNHNS and CDR2 SASEGT. V was clipped by 2 bases and J by 0 bases; unmatched bases: 2. CDR3 sequence reads: CASSEQGGSTDTQYF. In DNA form, the CDR3 reads TGTGCCAGCAGTGAACAGGGAGGGAGCACAGATACGCAGTATTTT.